These T cell receptor beta chains were read from a single sample in a study of T-cell reconstitution after alpha-beta-depleted transplantation in children. Each CDR3 protein is one row after TCRdb ran MiXCR on the PCR reads. Among about 580,000 distinct CDR3 sequences, 25% to 30% were seen once, and the ten largest hold around a third. Specimen: PBMCs, collected before TCRalphabeta/CD19-depleted stem cell transplant. These receptors originate from a boy under two years old with Wiskott-Aldrich syndrome, due to receive a stem cell transplant. Both conserved end residues are part of each CDR3. Each record gives: D gene, V gene, clone size, J gene, CDR3 DNA, CDR3 protein. A D gene is named only where the DNA matches it firmly. Only some rows state a clone size, as once, few, many or a class for expanded clones.

>-|TRBV9|-|TRBJ2-7
TGTGCCAGCAGCGTAGGGAGTGCCTCCTACGAGCAGTACTTC
CASSVGSASYEQYF
>TRBD2|TRBV6-5|few|TRBJ2-1
TGTGCCAGCAGTTCCAGGACTAGCGGAGCCTCCTACAATGAGCAGTTCTTC
CASSSRTSGASYNEQFF
>-|TRBV7-8|once|TRBJ2-1
TGTGCCAGCAGCCTTATGGCAGGCAGGGATTACAATGAGCAGTTCTTC
CASSLMAGRDYNEQFF
>-|TRBV20-1|-|TRBJ2-1
TGCAGTGCTCCTAAACCGGACTTCCTAAAGCACAATGAGCAGTTCTTC
CSAPKPDFLKHNEQFF
>TRBD2|TRBV5-6|-|TRBJ2-2
TGTGCCAGCAGCCAGGTCGCTAGCGGATACACCGGGGAGCTGTTTTTT
CASSQVASGYTGELFF
>-|TRBV18|-|TRBJ2-5
TGTGCCAGCTCACCCGGAGTCGGGGTGGAGACCCAGTACTTC
CASSPGVGVETQYF
>-|TRBV7-8|few|TRBJ1-3
TGTGCCAGCAGCCTAAATGGGGGAAACACCATATATTTT
CASSLNGGNTIYF
>-|TRBV2|-|TRBJ2-1
TGTGCCAGCAGTGCCGACCTGGGGGATGAGCAGTTCTTC
CASSADLGDEQFF
>-|TRBV20-1|-|TRBJ1-1
TGCAGTGCTATGGGGGGGGCCAGCCGAGGTACTGAAGCTTTCTTT
CSAMGGASRGTEAFF
>-|TRBV30|once|TRBJ1-2
TGTGCCGGGGTACGGGATGTCTATGGCTACACCTTC
CAGVRDVYGYTF
>TRBD2|TRBV27|few|TRBJ2-4
TGTGCCAGCAGTCTAGCCCGGGGGGGGGCTACCAAAAACATTCAGTACTTC
CASSLARGGATKNIQYF
>-|TRBV20-1|few|TRBJ1-1
TGCAGTGCTTGGGGATACACTGAAGCTTTCTTT
CSAWGYTEAFF
>-|TRBV10-3|few|TRBJ2-6
TGTGCCATCAGTGCTGACTCTGGGGCCAACGTCCTGACTTTC
CAISADSGANVLTF
>TRBD1|TRBV20-1|-|TRBJ2-5
TGCAGTGCTAGCCGACAGGGGGCGCAAGCTCAGGGGACCCAGTACTTC
CSASRQGAQAQGTQYF
>-|TRBV10-3|-|TRBJ2-5
TGTGCCATCAGTCAGTGGGGTACCCAAGAGACCCAGTACTTC
CAISQWGTQETQYF
>TRBD1|TRBV29-1|few|TRBJ2-7
TGCAGCGTTAGACGGACAGGGGGCAATTACGAGCAGTACTTC
CSVRRTGGNYEQYF
>-|TRBV7-9|few|TRBJ1-3
TGTGCCAGCAGCTTCCAGGGAAACACCATATATTTT
CASSFQGNTIYF
>TRBD2|TRBV7-2|few|TRBJ2-5
TGTGCCAGCAGCTGGGGACTAGCGGAGACCCAGTACTTC
CASSWGLAETQYF
>-|TRBV6-1|once|TRBJ2-7
TGTGCCAGCAGTGAAGGACTAGGGGGCGACGAGCAGTACTTC
CASSEGLGGDEQYF
>-|TRBV2|few|TRBJ2-7
TGTGCCAGCAGTGAAAGTGGGCTTACCGCCTACGAGCAGTACTTC
CASSESGLTAYEQYF
>-|TRBV28|-|TRBJ2-1
TGTGCCAGCACAAAAGACCTTAACAACAATGAGCAGTTCTTC
CASTKDLNNNEQFF
>-|TRBV30|-|TRBJ1-6
TGTGCCTGGAGTGTACACGTGGGGAATTCACCCCTCCACTTT
CAWSVHVGNSPLHF
>-|TRBV6-5|few|TRBJ2-7
TGTGCCAGCAGTTACTCGTCGGGGGCGGGTTCCTACGAGCAGTACTTC
CASSYSSGAGSYEQYF
>-|TRBV5-1|few|TRBJ1-5
TGCGCCAGCAGCTTGTCAGGGGTTCATCAGCCCCAGCATTTT
CASSLSGVHQPQHF
>TRBD2|TRBV11-2|few|TRBJ2-3
TGTGCCAGCAGCCCCGGATTGTCCGGACTAGGGTTCACAGATACGCAGTATTTT
CASSPGLSGLGFTDTQYF
>-|TRBV29-1|few|TRBJ2-7
TGCAGCGTTGGGGGACTGTTCTCCTACGAGCAGTACTTC
CSVGGLFSYEQYF
>TRBD1|TRBV20-1|few|TRBJ1-4
TGCAGTGCGCCCGGGACAGGGGATGAAAAACTGTTTTTT
CSAPGTGDEKLFF
>TRBD2|TRBV12-3/TRBV12-4|-|TRBJ2-5
TGTGCCAGCAGCCGGGGACTAGCGGGAGGATGGCAAGAGACCCAGTACTTC
CASSRGLAGGWQETQYF
>-|TRBV4-1|-|TRBJ1-5
TGCGCCAGCAGCCAAGGACCAGAAGCTGGACGGGGTCAGCCCCAGCATTTT
CASSQGPEAGRGQPQHF
>-|TRBV5-1|few|TRBJ1-3
TGCGCCAGCAGCTTGGAGGTGGGAAACACCATATATTTT
CASSLEVGNTIYF
>TRBD2|TRBV25-1|few|TRBJ2-1
TGTGCCAGCAGTGCACGTACCGGGACTAGCGGGTACAATGAGCAGTTCTTC
CASSARTGTSGYNEQFF
>-|TRBV27|-|TRBJ2-5
TGTGCCAGCAGTCCACGACCCCTGGGGAAAGAGACCCAGTACTTC
CASSPRPLGKETQYF
>-|TRBV7-2|-|TRBJ2-7
TGTGCCAGCAGCCTGCTACAGCACGGATTGGCGGAGCAGTACTTC
CASSLLQHGLAEQYF
>-|TRBV5-1|few|TRBJ2-2
TGCGCCAGCAGCTTGGGGCGGGACTACACCGGGGAGCTGTTTTTT
CASSLGRDYTGELFF
>TRBD2|TRBV10-2|many|TRBJ2-2
TGCGCCAGCGGGACTAGCGGCAACACCGGGGAGCTGTTTTTT
CASGTSGNTGELFF
>-|TRBV12-3/TRBV12-4|-|TRBJ1-5
TGTGCCAGCAGTTATTGGGACAGCAATCAGCCCCAGCATTTT
CASSYWDSNQPQHF
>TRBD2|TRBV20-1|-|TRBJ2-3
TGCAGTGCTAGAAGCTGGCTAGCGGGAGCCACAGATACGCAGTATTTT
CSARSWLAGATDTQYF
>-|TRBV20-1|-|TRBJ1-1
TGCAGTGTTACTACAGGGAGTATCACTGAAGCTTTCTTT
CSVTTGSITEAFF
>TRBD2|TRBV7-2|-|TRBJ2-7
TGTGCCAGCAGATACGGACTAGCGGCCTACGAGCAGTACTTC
CASRYGLAAYEQYF